Listed below are T cell receptor beta chains from one sample, sequenced in a study of PD-L1 blockade in urothelial cancer. The data were produced by immunoSEQ multiplex PCR, yet TCRdb's version contains in-frame clones alone and is incomplete. The sample lists tens of thousands of clones, roughly 87% occurring once. Specimen: PBMCs, collected around atezolizumab (anti-PD-L1) treatment. Receptors were obtained from a man in his 70s with urothelial cancer. CDR3s leave out the opening cysteine and the closing phenylalanine or tryptophan. Size is omitted from some rows. Given values are once, few, many or a class for expanded clones.

CDR3 length	V gene	clone size	CDR3 protein
14	TRBV5-5	NA	ASSLEWDRVQEKLF
13	TRBV4-1	NA	ASSQIVREVNEQY
13	TRBV14	few	ASSQRGQGTYEQY
13	TRBV6-1	NA	ASSEGYSGANVLT
15	TRBV5-1	NA	ASSTRTSGSGNNEQF
14	TRBV7-2	NA	ASSPGQGFMNTEAF
13	TRBV6-5	NA	ASRRGGQGVHGYT
13	TRBV7-9	NA	ASSLLGGVYNEQF
13	TRBV5-1	NA	ASSLDRGGTGELF
14	TRBV5-1	few	ASSLGAGTRGYEQY
13	TRBV5-1	once	ASSLGAMATDTQY
12	TRBV2	NA	ASRGGEAADEQY
10	TRBV28	NA	ASSFGLPEQF
12	TRBV19	NA	ASSNGQRNTEAF
12	TRBV19	few	ASTTTGIAYEQY
13	TRBV7-9	NA	ASSPLAGLTDTQY
16	TRBV5-1	NA	ASSLAPNQQGANYGYT
16	TRBV15	many	ATSRDSATGTGVQPQH
14	TRBV9	NA	ASSVVVAGVGNIQY
12	TRBV18	NA	ASSPSGRPGELF
13	TRBV18	NA	ASSPQGLARGEQF
9	TRBV30	many	AWSYSIEAF
13	TRBV11-2	once	ASSPVAGEDNEQF
14	TRBV5-1	NA	ASSKGQGAFDTEAF
15	TRBV6-4	NA	ASSDSGAGGSTDTQY
13	TRBV18	NA	ASSPRGGGFNEQY
12	TRBV9	NA	ASSRGRSYNEQF